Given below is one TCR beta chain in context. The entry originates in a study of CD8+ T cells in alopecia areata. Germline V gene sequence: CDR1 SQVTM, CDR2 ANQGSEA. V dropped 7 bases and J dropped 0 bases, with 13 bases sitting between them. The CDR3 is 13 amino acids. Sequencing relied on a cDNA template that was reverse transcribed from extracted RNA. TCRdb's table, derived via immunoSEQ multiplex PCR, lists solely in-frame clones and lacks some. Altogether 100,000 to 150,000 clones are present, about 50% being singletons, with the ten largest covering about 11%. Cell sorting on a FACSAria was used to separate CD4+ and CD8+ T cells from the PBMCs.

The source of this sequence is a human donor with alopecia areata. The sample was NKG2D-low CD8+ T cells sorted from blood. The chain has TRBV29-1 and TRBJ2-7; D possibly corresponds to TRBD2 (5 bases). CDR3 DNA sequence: TGCAGCGCCGCGGACGGGAACTCCTACGAGCAGTACTTC. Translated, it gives CSAADGNSYEQYF.